This T cell receptor beta chain was recovered during a study of Ad26.COV2.S vaccination and SARS-CoV-2 variants. Study-wide findings and caveats: Similar non-spike TCR breadth was seen in vaccine and placebo recipients. Reported findings describe substantial breadth in spike-specific CD8+ and CD4+ T cell responses following vaccination.

V gave up 6 bases and J gave up 4 bases, with 10 bases separating them. This CDR3 has 13 residues. Method: immunoSEQ multiplex PCR; TCRdb's copy keeps in-frame clones and lacks some. The sample lists fewer than 900,000 clones, more than 80% occurring once. For this clone: Its antigen is undetermined. Within the sample, other DNA sequences also encode this same CDR3.

Regarding treatment: approximately 18 received Ad26.COV2.S at low or high dose, single or two shots; about 5 received placebo; per-sample allocation not given. The samples were gathered on day 63 after the first injection of vaccine or placebo. The receptor comes from a person between 18 and 65 years old who received the Ad26.COV2.S COVID-19 vaccine or a placebo. Sequenced material: peripheral blood, taken in a trial of Ad26.COV2.S vaccine versus placebo. This chain joins TRBV12-3 or TRBV12-4 and TRBJ1-5; D possibly corresponds to TRBD1 (5 bases). DNA for the CDR3: TGTGCCAGCAGACCCGACAGTAATCAGCCCCAGCATTTT. Its translation is CASRPDSNQPQHF.